This TCR beta chain appears in the sequencing data of a study of T cell responses to AZD1222 COVID-19 vaccine. CDR1 SGHRS and CDR2 YFSETQ come from the germline V gene. The length of the CDR3 is 14 residues. Trimming removed 4 bases at V and 3 bases at J, with 13 bases between. This clone was picked up a small number of times. What it recognizes is unknown. Study observations and caveats: The study found vaccine-associated CD4 TCRs spanning spike, dominant at 160-218 and 743-854. Close to half of all spike-specific TCRs reportedly target regions of the variants that are unmutated.

Here immunoSEQ multiplex PCR was the method, and the copy in TCRdb shows in-frame clones only, minus some. The sample holds 150,000 or so clones, roughly 91% seen once. The TCR originated in an adult in good health. This sample comprised peripheral blood, obtained on day 0 of AZD1222 vaccination. The rearrangement uses TRBV5-1 and TRBJ1-1; D possibly corresponds to TRBD1 (6 bases). CDR3 nucleotides: TGCGCCAGCAGCCCCACAGGGTGGGACACTGAAGCTTTCTTT. Residues: CASSPTGWDTEAFF.